This T cell receptor beta chain is from a study of blood T cell repertoires in COVID-19. In the authors' methods: Amplification from reference gene primers served as the basis for estimated nucleated cell counts. TCRdb keeps only in-frame clones here, not all; method: immunoSEQ multiplex PCR. D and trimming come from the DNA, and the V and J calls and clone size come from that table. The data show 130,000 to 150,000 clones, 80% seen once. J lost 1 base, V lost 0 bases, and 9 bases had no gene match. There are 17 residues in the CDR3. Germline V gene data show CDR1 as LNHNV and CDR2 as YYDKDF (reference sequence).

The sequence came from a man in his 70s who had recovered from COVID-19. The sequenced material came from peripheral blood. The V call is TRBV15, the J call TRBJ2-7; 7 nucleotides agree with TRBD1. The CDR3 sequence is CATSRDRKGQNSYEQYF. The CDR3 DNA sequence: TGTGCCACCAGCAGAGATAGGAAGGGACAGAATTCCTACGAGCAGTACTTC.